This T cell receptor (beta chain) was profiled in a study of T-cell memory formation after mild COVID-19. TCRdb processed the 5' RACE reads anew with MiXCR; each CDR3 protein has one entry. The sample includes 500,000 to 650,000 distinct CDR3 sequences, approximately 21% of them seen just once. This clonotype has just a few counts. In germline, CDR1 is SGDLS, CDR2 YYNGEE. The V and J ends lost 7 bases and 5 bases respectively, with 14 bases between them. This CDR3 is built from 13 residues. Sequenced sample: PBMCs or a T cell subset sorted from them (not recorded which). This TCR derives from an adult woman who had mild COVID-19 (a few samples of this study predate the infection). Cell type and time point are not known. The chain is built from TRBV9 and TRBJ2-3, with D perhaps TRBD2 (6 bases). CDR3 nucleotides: TGTGCCAGCCATACCCTGGGGGGAGATACGCAGTATTTT. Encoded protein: CASHTLGGDTQYF.